Sequencing of this T cell receptor (beta chain) was carried out in a study of T cell responses to AZD1222 COVID-19 vaccine. Study overall: The study pooled second doses at about 4 or about 12 weeks.

The repertoire was sequenced with immunoSEQ multiplex PCR; TCRdb's copy has only in-frame clones and lacks some. The repertoire includes about 59,000 clones, roughly 88% of them detected once, and roughly 20% sits in the top ten. Remarks on this clone: Its antigen is unknown.

Study-level results: Sampling that yielded the repertoires occurred only after the peak T cell response. Possibly, clonal diversity was underestimated; donors were largely white British and included more females.

The CDR3 is 15 amino acids. Germline CDR1 is WNHNN and CDR2 is SYGVQD (reference sequence). Trimming shortened V by 6 bases and J by 4 bases, and 17 bases separated the two germline ends. The sequence derives from an adult in good health. Sequencing used peripheral blood, obtained on day 0 of AZD1222 vaccination. V is TRBV10-1 and J is TRBJ2-3, with D possibly TRBD1 on 6 matching bases. The CDR3 nucleotides are TGCGCCAGCAGCAAGCAAACAGGGCTGCCAGATACGCAGTATTTT. Its protein product is CASSKQTGLPDTQYF.